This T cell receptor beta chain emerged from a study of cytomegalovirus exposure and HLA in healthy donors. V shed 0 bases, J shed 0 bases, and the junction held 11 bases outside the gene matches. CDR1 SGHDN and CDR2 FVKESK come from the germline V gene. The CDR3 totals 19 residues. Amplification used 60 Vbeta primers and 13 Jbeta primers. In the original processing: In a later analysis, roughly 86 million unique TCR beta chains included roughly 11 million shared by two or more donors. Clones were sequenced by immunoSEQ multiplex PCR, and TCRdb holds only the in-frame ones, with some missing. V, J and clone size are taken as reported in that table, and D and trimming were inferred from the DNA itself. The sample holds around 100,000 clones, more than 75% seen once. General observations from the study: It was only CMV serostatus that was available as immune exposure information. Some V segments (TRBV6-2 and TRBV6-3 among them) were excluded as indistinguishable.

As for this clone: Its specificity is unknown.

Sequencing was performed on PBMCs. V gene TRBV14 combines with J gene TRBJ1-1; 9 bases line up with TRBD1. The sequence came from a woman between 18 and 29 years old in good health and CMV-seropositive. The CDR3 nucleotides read TGTGCCAGCAGCCAAGACGGGACAGGGCATTACTACCTGAACACTGAAGCTTTCTTT. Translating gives CASSQDGTGHYYLNTEAFF.